A selection of T cell receptor beta chains follows, all from one sample in a study of blood T cells in healthy people across ages. TCRdb recomputed calls from the 5' RACE reads with MiXCR, one row per CDR3 protein. The table has about 1.1 million distinct CDR3 sequences, around two fifths seen once. The sequenced sample consisted of blood. The receptors shown here come from a man between 18 and 29 years old in good health. Each CDR3 is given with its conserved first and last residue. The D gene is left open where the match is weak. A clone size is listed for some rows: how often the clone was seen (once, few, many), or a class if it is expanded.

v_gene	d_gene	abundance	j_gene	CDR3nt	CDR3aa
TRBV9	-	-	TRBJ2-5	TGTGCCAGCAGCCTAAGCGCAGGGTACCAAGAGACCCAGTACTTC	CASSLSAGYQETQYF
TRBV2	-	-	TRBJ1-5	TGTGCCAGCAGTGACCGTTCCAGGGAGGATCAGCCCCAGCATTTT	CASSDRSREDQPQHF
TRBV3-1	-	-	TRBJ2-5	TGTGCCAGCAGCCAAGACATAAAGACCCAGTACTTC	CASSQDIKTQYF
TRBV12-3/TRBV12-4	TRBD1	few	TRBJ2-1	TGTGCCAGCAGTAAGGACAGGGGCTACAATGAGCAGTTCTTC	CASSKDRGYNEQFF
TRBV12-3/TRBV12-4	-	few	TRBJ1-5	TGTGCCAGCAGTCAAAGGTCCAATCAGCCCCAGCATTTT	CASSQRSNQPQHF
TRBV6-2/TRBV6-3	-	few	TRBJ2-7	TGTGCCAGCAGTTACTCTTACGACAGCTCCTACGAGCAGTACTTC	CASSYSYDSSYEQYF
TRBV6-6	-	-	TRBJ1-2	TGTGCCAGCAGTGCACAGGATCCCTATGGCTACACCTTC	CASSAQDPYGYTF
TRBV5-1	TRBD1	-	TRBJ1-2	TGCGCCAGCAGCGATAAGACAGGGAACTATGGCTACACCTTC	CASSDKTGNYGYTF
TRBV7-2	-	-	TRBJ2-3	TGTGCCAGCAGCTTAGTGCTAGCCCCGGATACGCAGTATTTT	CASSLVLAPDTQYF
TRBV6-5	-	-	TRBJ2-3	TGTGCCAGCAGTTACCGTTTCGGAGCTACGGCGACAAATACGCAGTATTTT	CASSYRFGATATNTQYF
TRBV20-1	TRBD1	-	TRBJ1-4	TGCAGTGCTAGAGGCCAGGGGGGCGAAAAACTGTTTTTT	CSARGQGGEKLFF
TRBV20-1	-	-	TRBJ1-6	TGCAGTGTATACCTGGAAACCCTCCACTTT	CSVYLETLHF
TRBV5-1	-	-	TRBJ2-7	TGCGCCAGCAGCCTACAGGGTCATAGGGGTAACTACGAGCAGTACTTC	CASSLQGHRGNYEQYF
TRBV27	-	-	TRBJ2-2	TGTGCCACCAGAAGAGAGACGAACACCGGGGAGCTGTTTTTT	CATRRETNTGELFF
TRBV6-5	-	-	TRBJ1-1	TGTGCCAGCAGTTATAGGGTTACGAACACTGAAGCTTTCTTT	CASSYRVTNTEAFF
TRBV10-3	-	many	TRBJ2-1	TGTGCCATCAGTGAGTATGAAGCAGAGCAGTTCTTC	CAISEYEAEQFF
TRBV4-1	-	-	TRBJ2-1	TGCGCCAGCAGCCAGGGTTCGACGGGGCAGTATGAGCAGTTCTTC	CASSQGSTGQYEQFF
TRBV7-9	-	few	TRBJ2-3	TGTGCCAGCAGCTCGGAACCTACCAGACCCACAGATACGCAGTATTTT	CASSSEPTRPTDTQYF
TRBV5-1	-	few	TRBJ1-6	TGCGCCAGCAGGACATCACAGGAGTCACCCCTCCACTTT	CASRTSQESPLHF
TRBV20-1	-	many	TRBJ1-4	TGCAGTGCTAGAGATTGGGGATTCGGTGAAAAACTGTTTTTT	CSARDWGFGEKLFF
TRBV29-1	-	few	TRBJ2-6	TGCAGCGACGGACTACCTGGGGCCAACGTCCTGACTTTC	CSDGLPGANVLTF
TRBV12-3/TRBV12-4	TRBD1	few	TRBJ2-5	TGTGCCAGCAGTTTAGGGGGACAGGGACTAGAGACCCAGTACTTC	CASSLGGQGLETQYF
TRBV14	-	-	TRBJ2-5	TGTGCCAGCAGCCAAGATTTTGCAGCTTTGGAGTACTTC	CASSQDFAALEYF
TRBV6-2/TRBV6-3	TRBD1	-	TRBJ1-2	TGTGCCAGTCGACAGGGCGATGGCTACACCTTC	CASRQGDGYTF
TRBV19	-	few	TRBJ1-5	TGTGCCAGTAGGGCTTCGGGCTCATACAATCAGCCCCAGCATTTT	CASRASGSYNQPQHF
TRBV6-5	-	-	TRBJ2-3	TGTGCCAGCAGTGACTCGAGGGGGGATACGCAGTATTTT	CASSDSRGDTQYF
TRBV29-1	-	few	TRBJ2-2	TGCAGCGTTAAGGTCGACTTAGCCTCGAGGACCGGGGAGCTGTTTTTT	CSVKVDLASRTGELFF
TRBV27	-	-	TRBJ1-2	TGTGCCAGCAGTCTCCTCCTTCGACACGGTTGGGAGTTAGACTATGGCTACACCTTC	CASSLLLRHGWELDYGYTF
TRBV9	TRBD2	-	TRBJ2-2	TGTGCCAGCAGCGTACTGGCGGGGGGTAGCACCGGGGAGCTGTTTTTT	CASSVLAGGSTGELFF
TRBV7-2	-	few	TRBJ1-6	TGTGCCAGCAGCTTGACCCTACGATATAATTCACCCCTCCACTTT	CASSLTLRYNSPLHF
TRBV20-1	-	few	TRBJ2-3	TGCAGTGCGACCCTCCCGCTCGCCTCAAGCACAGATACGCAGTATTTT	CSATLPLASSTDTQYF
TRBV20-1	-	once	TRBJ2-1	TGCAGTGCCCATAAGTCTAGCAATGAGCAGTTCTTC	CSAHKSSNEQFF
TRBV7-3	TRBD1	few	TRBJ2-1	TGTGCCAGCAGCTTGCAAGGGACAGGGGACTACTCCTACAATGAGCAGTTCTTC	CASSLQGTGDYSYNEQFF
TRBV7-2	-	-	TRBJ1-1	TGTGCCAGCAGCTTAGGGCAGGAGCCTGAAGCTTTCTTT	CASSLGQEPEAFF
TRBV7-2	TRBD1	-	TRBJ1-1	TGTGCCAGCAGCACGCCGGACAGGGGGAACACTGAAGCTTTCTTT	CASSTPDRGNTEAFF
TRBV11-2	TRBD1	-	TRBJ2-3	TGTGCCAGCAGCTTTGGGACAGGCCCCTCGAGGCAGTATTTT	CASSFGTGPSRQYF
TRBV27	-	few	TRBJ2-1	TGTGCCAGCAGTTTATTGGAAAGCTCCTACAATGAGCAGTTCTTC	CASSLLESSYNEQFF
TRBV20-1	-	once	TRBJ2-7	TGCAGTGCTAGAGGTGCAGCCTCGGACAATGAGCAGTACTTC	CSARGAASDNEQYF
TRBV9	TRBD1	few	TRBJ1-5	TGTGCCAGCAGCGTAGGGCAGGGGGCAGGGCAGCCCCAGCATTTT	CASSVGQGAGQPQHF
TRBV6-2/TRBV6-3	-	-	TRBJ1-1	TGTGCCAGCAGTCGGGGCCACACCACTGAAGCTTTCTTT	CASSRGHTTEAFF
TRBV20-1	-	-	TRBJ1-2	TGCAGTGTGACGGGGGGCGAGTATGGCTACACCTTC	CSVTGGEYGYTF
TRBV21-1	-	few	TRBJ1-2	TGTGCCAGCAGCAAATCCCGGAGAGCCCTCTGTGGCTACACCTTC	CASSKSRRALCGYTF
TRBV20-1	TRBD2	-	TRBJ2-5	TGCAGTGCTAGATCCAGGGGCGGGAGGAGGGAGACCCAGTACTTC	CSARSRGGRRETQYF
TRBV3-1	-	few	TRBJ1-2	TGTGCCAGCAGCCAAGATCCACAGTCGGATGGCTACACCTTC	CASSQDPQSDGYTF
TRBV20-1	TRBD1	few	TRBJ2-3	TGCAGTGCCCCCCCCGGGACAGGGCCAGATACGCAGTATTTT	CSAPPGTGPDTQYF
TRBV27	TRBD1	-	TRBJ1-4	TGTGCCAGCAGGCTCGGGACAGCACTCCATGGGACTAATGAAAAACTGTTTTTT	CASRLGTALHGTNEKLFF
TRBV6-6	-	once	TRBJ1-2	TGTGCCAGCAGTCATATGGGTGCTAAGAATGGCTACACCTTC	CASSHMGAKNGYTF
TRBV5-1	-	few	TRBJ2-7	TGCGCCAGCAGCTTGAGCATCTACTCCTACGAGCAGTACTTC	CASSLSIYSYEQYF
TRBV28	-	many	TRBJ2-5	TGTGCCAGCACAGGATCCCAAGAGACCCAGTACTTC	CASTGSQETQYF
TRBV2	-	few	TRBJ2-1	TGTGCCAGCAGTGATACGGATTTTGGCGATGAGCAGTTCTTC	CASSDTDFGDEQFF